This T cell receptor beta chain was recovered during a study of shared clonotypes between healthy human individuals. Study summary: Ranging from 18 to 49 in age, donors were two women and a few men. Each donor had three CD4 naive, three CD4 memory, two CD8 naive and one CD8 memory plate. Whole-study findings and limits: Between several donors, naive CD4 clonotypes were shared at a level of around 4.9%.

Deep-level settings were used for running the assay. Libraries were prepared by immunoSEQ multiplex PCR; TCRdb keeps only in-frame clonotypes and omits some of them. Here the sample spans approximately 2.1 million clones, approximately 95% being singletons. The CDR3 has 15 amino acids. Germline V gene lookup returns CDR1 MNHEY and CDR2 SMNVEV (reference sequence). V was cut by 1 base and J by 2 bases, with 8 bases left in between. For this clone: What it recognizes is unknown.

This TCR came from a man younger than 35 in good health. Some clones in this sample may be carry-over from other donors' samples. The sequencing sample was made of naive CD4+ T cells from PBMCs. Subset: CD45RA+ positively selected. The V gene is TRBV27, the J gene TRBJ2-2; D remains unclear. The CDR3 sequence: CASSLLQLNTGELFF. CDR3 bases: TGTGCCAGCAGTTTATTACAGCTTAACACCGGGGAGCTGTTTTTT.